This paragraph reports one T cell receptor (beta chain). These data originate in a study of technical replicates of blood from a few donors. The table came from immunoSEQ multiplex PCR; TCRdb's copy has only in-frame clones and leaves some out. The table shows tens of thousands of clones, with 85% to 95% occurring only once. The CDR3 has 17 residues. Germline assignment: CDR1 SGHAT and CDR2 FQNNGV. Deletions cut 1 base from V and 1 base from J, with 14 bases between. The specimen sequenced was T cells isolated from PBMCs. This clonotype originated in a human donor in good health. The chain carries TRBV11-2 and TRBJ1-3, with D possibly TRBD1 on 5 matching bases. CDR3 DNA: TGTGCCAGCAGCTTAGCGCCTCGTGGGGGGTCTGGAAACACCATATATTTT. The encoded protein is CASSLAPRGGSGNTIYF.